At least ten counts were recorded for the clone carrying this TCR beta chain. Per germline, CDR1 ENHRY and CDR2 SYGVKD. This CDR3 is built from 11 residues. The V gene lost 8 bases and the J gene lost 6 bases, with 7 bases spanning the gap. The data originate from a study of T cells in Graves' hyperthyroidism and ophthalmopathy. Amplification targeted TCR beta CDR3 regions from RNA transcripts. The HTBI primer set drove a first-round RT-PCR of the TCR CDR3. One entry per CDR3 protein, called by TCRdb with MiXCR from the multiplex PCR reads. The data hold 400,000 to 550,000 distinct CDR3 sequences, with approximately 15% observed a single time.

The material sequenced was blood. The chain has TRBV10-3 and TRBJ2-2, with D hard to call. The TCR originated in a woman aged 18 to 35 with Graves' hyperthyroidism. CDR3 nucleotides: TGTGCCATCTCCAAGGCCGGGGAGCTGTTTTTT. Translated, it gives CAISKAGELFF.